Listed below are T cell receptor beta chains from one sample, sequenced in a study of cytomegalovirus exposure and HLA in healthy donors. The data were produced by immunoSEQ multiplex PCR, yet TCRdb's version contains in-frame clones alone and is incomplete. The data contain around 120,000 clones, roughly 80% of them singletons. The sequenced sample was PBMCs. All receptors come from a woman aged 35 to 49 in good health and CMV-seropositive. Both conserved end residues are part of each CDR3. D genes are given only for firm matches. Only some rows state a clone size, as once, few, many or a class for expanded clones.

d_call | cdr3_length | j_call | v_call | clone_size | cdr3_aa | cdr3_nt
. | 12 | TRBJ1-2 | TRBV6-5 | . | CASSRLNYGYTF | TGTGCCAGCAGTCGACTGAATTATGGCTACACCTTC
TRBD2 | 20 | TRBJ2-3 | TRBV7-2 | . | CASSLARRLAGMGRTDTQYF | TGTGCCAGCAGCTTAGCGAGGCGACTAGCGGGGATGGGGCGCACAGATACGCAGTATTTT
TRBD2 | 15 | TRBJ2-1 | TRBV27 | . | CASSFGWEGLDEQFF | TGTGCCAGCAGTTTTGGGTGGGAGGGCCTTGATGAGCAGTTCTTC
TRBD1 | 16 | TRBJ2-3 | TRBV9 | . | CASSPRTGLISDTQYF | TGTGCCAGCAGCCCACGGACAGGTTTAATCTCAGATACGCAGTATTTT
. | 13 | TRBJ2-1 | TRBV2 | . | CASAKDRLDEQFF | TGTGCCAGCGCGAAAGACCGACTCGATGAGCAGTTCTTC
. | 13 | TRBJ1-2 | TRBV27 | . | CASSPGTLYGYTF | TGTGCCAGCAGTCCCGGGACACTCTATGGCTACACCTTC
TRBD1 | 13 | TRBJ2-7 | TRBV2 | . | CASSRTGGNEQYF | TGTGCCAGCAGTCGGACAGGGGGCAACGAGCAGTACTTC
. | 13 | TRBJ1-1 | TRBV5-8 | . | CASSRWGRTEAFF | TGTGCCAGCAGCCGGTGGGGGCGCACTGAAGCTTTCTTT
. | 15 | TRBJ2-1 | TRBV9 | . | CASSVGGQRDNEQFF | TGTGCCAGCAGCGTAGGAGGCCAGCGGGACAATGAGCAGTTCTTC
. | 15 | TRBJ2-7 | TRBV7-2 | . | CASSLDRGLAYEQYF | TGTGCCAGCAGCTTAGATCGGGGGTTGGCCTACGAGCAGTACTTC
TRBD1 | 15 | TRBJ1-2 | TRBV5-6 | . | CASSSLGQGGYGYTF | TGTGCCAGCAGCTCTCTGGGACAGGGCGGCTATGGCTACACCTTC
. | 14 | TRBJ2-7 | TRBV5-1 | . | CASSLREQGYEQYF | TGCGCCAGCAGCTTGCGGGAACAGGGCTACGAGCAGTACTTC
TRBD2 | 20 | TRBJ2-6 | TRBV4-3 | . | CASSHSTQRGGFAGANVLTF | TGCGCCAGCAGCCACTCTACCCAGCGGGGGGGCTTTGCTGGGGCCAACGTCCTGACTTTC
TRBD2 | 15 | TRBJ2-2 | TRBV19 | . | CASRTSGGAAGELFF | TGTGCCAGTCGGACTAGCGGGGGGGCGGCCGGGGAGCTGTTTTTT
. | 14 | TRBJ1-6 | TRBV7-2 | once | CASSREQGGSPLHF | TGTGCCAGCAGCCGCGAACAGGGTGGTTCACCCCTCCACTTT
TRBD1 | 18 | TRBJ2-7 | TRBV15 | . | CATSRDLLTGAIFYEQYF | TGTGCCACCAGCAGAGACCTTCTCACAGGGGCAATATTCTACGAGCAGTACTTC
. | 15 | TRBJ2-2 | TRBV9 | once | CASSVGQLNTGELFF | TGTGCCAGCAGCGTAGGACAGTTAAACACCGGGGAGCTGTTTTTT
. | 13 | TRBJ1-1 | TRBV7-2 | few | CASSLHGDSEAFF | TGTGCCAGCAGCTTACATGGCGACTCTGAAGCTTTCTTT
. | 11 | TRBJ2-1 | TRBV9 | medium-sized | CASSANNEQFF | TGTGCCAGCAGCGCTAACAATGAGCAGTTCTTC
. | 12 | TRBJ2-7 | TRBV7-9 | . | CASSLESSEQYF | TGTGCCAGCAGCTTAGAGAGTAGTGAGCAGTACTTC
. | 13 | TRBJ1-1 | TRBV19 | few | CASISPGWAEAFF | TGTGCCAGTATTTCCCCCGGGTGGGCTGAAGCTTTCTTT
TRBD1 | 15 | TRBJ2-5 | TRBV2 | . | CASHSFSGGAETQYF | TGTGCCAGCCACTCCTTCTCAGGGGGCGCAGAGACCCAGTACTTC
. | 12 | TRBJ1-2 | TRBV25-1 | . | CASSRLNYGYTF | TGTGCCAGCAGCAGACTTAACTATGGCTACACCTTC
. | 14 | TRBJ2-1 | TRBV5-8 | . | CASSRPGDPYRQFF | TGTGCCAGCAGCCGTCCGGGGGACCCCTATCGGCAGTTCTTC
. | 14 | TRBJ1-2 | TRBV7-6 | . | CASSQPGAVGGYTF | TGTGCCAGCAGTCAACCAGGGGCCGTAGGGGGCTACACCTTC
TRBD1 | 12 | TRBJ2-3 | TRBV29-1 | once | CSVDREPDTQYF | TGCAGCGTCGACAGGGAACCAGATACGCAGTATTTT
TRBD2 | 15 | TRBJ2-3 | TRBV7-6 | . | CATRVAGVTTDTQYF | TGTGCCACCCGAGTAGCGGGAGTCACGACAGATACGCAGTATTTT
TRBD2 | 16 | TRBJ2-5 | TRBV4-2 | . | CASSRGTSGREETQYF | TGTGCCAGCAGCCGTGGGACTAGCGGGAGGGAAGAGACCCAGTACTTC
TRBD2 | 19 | TRBJ2-3 | TRBV9 | . | CASSVEGLARRGGTDTQYF | TGTGCCAGCAGCGTAGAGGGACTAGCGAGAAGGGGGGGGACAGATACGCAGTATTTT
TRBD1 | 16 | TRBJ2-7 | TRBV19 | . | CASSTPGGQGKYEQYF | TGTGCCAGTAGTACACCCGGGGGACAGGGGAAATACGAGCAGTACTTC
TRBD1 | 15 | TRBJ1-2 | TRBV5-6 | . | CASRRGDREFYGYTF | TGTGCCAGCAGACGGGGGGACAGGGAGTTCTATGGCTACACCTTC
. | 14 | TRBJ1-1 | TRBV6-5 | once | CASSYRGRNTEAFF | TGTGCCAGCAGTTACAGGGGTCGGAACACTGAAGCTTTCTTT
TRBD2 | 12 | TRBJ2-2 | TRBV30 | . | CAWGLAAGELFF | TGTGCCTGGGGACTAGCGGCCGGGGAGCTGTTTTTT
. | 14 | TRBJ1-1 | TRBV7-2 | . | CASSLVTGPTEAFF | TGTGCCAGCAGCTTAGTAACAGGGCCCACTGAAGCTTTCTTT
. | 15 | TRBJ1-2 | TRBV15 | . | CATSRDLQGIDGYTF | TGTGCCACCAGCAGAGACCTTCAGGGGATTGATGGCTACACCTTC
. | 14 | TRBJ2-7 | TRBV7-9 | . | CASAKQEGSYEQYF | TGTGCCAGTGCCAAACAGGAAGGCTCCTACGAGCAGTACTTC
. | 13 | TRBJ2-7 | TRBV30 | . | CAWSRQGGVEQYF | TGTGCCTGGTCCCGCCAGGGTGGGGTTGAGCAGTACTTC
. | 13 | TRBJ1-5 | TRBV6-6 | . | CASRYTGNQPQHF | TGTGCCAGCAGGTATACAGGGAATCAGCCCCAGCATTTT
TRBD1 | 15 | TRBJ2-7 | TRBV9 | once | CASSPSQGASYEQYF | TGTGCCAGCAGCCCTTCGCAGGGGGCGTCCTACGAGCAGTACTTC
. | 16 | TRBJ2-7 | TRBV5-4 | . | CASSSFGVSASAEQYF | TGTGCCAGCAGCTCCTTCGGGGTTAGCGCCTCCGCCGAGCAGTACTTC
TRBD1 | 16 | TRBJ1-5 | TRBV9 | . | CASSAQGQGGREPQHF | TGTGCCAGCAGCGCCCAGGGACAGGGAGGTCGGGAGCCCCAGCATTTT
. | 14 | TRBJ1-3 | TRBV30 | once | CAGGRRISGNTIYF | TGTGCGGGGGGTAGACGAATATCTGGAAACACCATATATTTT
. | 16 | TRBJ2-2 | TRBV7-7 | few | CASSSPQGTNTGELFF | TGTGCTAGCAGCTCTCCTCAGGGGACGAACACCGGGGAGCTGTTTTTT
. | 13 | TRBJ2-7 | TRBV2 | few | CASTSDRTYEQYF | TGTGCCAGCACCTCCGACAGAACCTACGAGCAGTACTTC
. | 14 | TRBJ2-7 | TRBV5-6 | . | CASSVGMKYYEQYF | TGTGCCAGCAGCGTCGGGATGAAATACTACGAGCAGTACTTC
. | 13 | TRBJ2-7 | TRBV7-2 | . | CASSLVQAHEQYF | TGTGCCAGCAGCTTAGTACAGGCCCACGAGCAGTACTTC
. | 12 | TRBJ2-7 | TRBV29-1 | . | CSVGSTGSEQYF | TGCAGCGTTGGTTCTACCGGGTCCGAGCAGTACTTC
. | 15 | TRBJ1-1 | TRBV9 | . | CASSPEGGGFSEAFF | TGTGCCAGCAGCCCCGAGGGGGGGGGCTTTAGTGAAGCTTTCTTT
. | 14 | TRBJ2-5 | TRBV2 | . | CASNRALGEETQYF | TGTGCCAGCAACCGGGCCCTAGGGGAAGAGACCCAGTACTTC
TRBD1 | 14 | TRBJ2-7 | TRBV6-6 | . | CASSQGDRGGEQYF | TGTGCCAGCAGTCAGGGGGACAGGGGTGGCGAGCAGTACTTC
. | 16 | TRBJ1-1 | TRBV19 | . | CASSTSAVRPNTEAFF | TGTGCCAGTAGTACATCCGCGGTGAGGCCGAACACTGAAGCTTTCTTT
. | 13 | TRBJ1-1 | TRBV6-4 | . | CASSETRNTEAFF | TGTGCCAGCAGTGAAACAAGGAACACTGAAGCTTTCTTT
. | 16 | TRBJ1-6 | TRBV19 | . | CASSIFLRQPNSPLHF | TGTGCCAGTAGTATCTTTTTGCGACAGCCTAATTCACCCCTCCACTTT
TRBD1 | 16 | TRBJ2-3 | TRBV2 | . | CASSVDRNTFTDTQYF | TGTGCCAGCAGTGTGGACAGGAATACTTTCACAGATACGCAGTATTTT
. | 16 | TRBJ2-3 | TRBV6-4 | once | CASSDSTGWGTDTQYF | TGTGCCAGCAGTGACTCGACGGGATGGGGCACAGATACGCAGTATTTT
TRBD1 | 14 | TRBJ2-7 | TRBV5-1 | . | CASSLRTGSYEQYF | TGCGCCAGCAGCTTAAGGACAGGCAGCTACGAGCAGTACTTC
TRBD1 | 15 | TRBJ2-5 | TRBV2 | . | CASSVLGTGEGTQYF | TGTGCCAGCAGCGTCCTCGGGACAGGAGAGGGGACCCAGTACTTC
TRBD2 | 13 | TRBJ2-7 | TRBV2 | . | CASRHGRDYEQYF | TGTGCCAGCAGACACGGGAGGGACTACGAGCAGTACTTC
TRBD1 | 14 | TRBJ2-7 | TRBV11-2 | . | CASSPGQGAYEQYF | TGTGCCAGCAGCCCCGGACAGGGGGCCTACGAGCAGTACTTC